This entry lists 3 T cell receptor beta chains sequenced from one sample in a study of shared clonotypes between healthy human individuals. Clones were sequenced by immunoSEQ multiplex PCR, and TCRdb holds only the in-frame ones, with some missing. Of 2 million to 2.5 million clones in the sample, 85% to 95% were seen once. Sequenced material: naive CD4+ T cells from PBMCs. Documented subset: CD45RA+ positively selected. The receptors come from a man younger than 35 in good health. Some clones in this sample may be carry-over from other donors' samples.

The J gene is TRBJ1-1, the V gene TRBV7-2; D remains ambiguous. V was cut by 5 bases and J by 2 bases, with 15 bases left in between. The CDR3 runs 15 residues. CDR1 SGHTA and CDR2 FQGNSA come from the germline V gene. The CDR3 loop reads CASSVSGPLNTEAFF. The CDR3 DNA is TGTGCCAGCAGCGTAAGTGGGCCTCTTAACACTGAAGCTTTCTTT. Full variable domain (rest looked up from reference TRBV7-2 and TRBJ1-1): GAGVSQSPSNKVTEKGKDVELRCDPISGHTALYWYRQSLGQGLEFLIYFQGNSAPDKSGLPSDRFSAERTGGSVSTLTIQRTQQEDSAVYLCASSVSGPLNTEAFFGQGTRLTVV.

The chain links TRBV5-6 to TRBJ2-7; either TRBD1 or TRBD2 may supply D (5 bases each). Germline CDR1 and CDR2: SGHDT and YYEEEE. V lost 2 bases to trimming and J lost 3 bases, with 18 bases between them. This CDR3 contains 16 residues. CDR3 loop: CASSFLEAGAIYEQYF. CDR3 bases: TGTGCCAGCAGCTTTCTCGAAGCCGGGGCGATCTACGAGCAGTACTTC.

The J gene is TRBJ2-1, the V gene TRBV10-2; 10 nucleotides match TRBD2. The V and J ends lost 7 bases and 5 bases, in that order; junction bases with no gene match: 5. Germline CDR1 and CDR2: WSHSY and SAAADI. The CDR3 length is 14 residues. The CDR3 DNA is TGCGCCAGCAAACTAGCGGGACGAAACAATGAGCAGTTCTTC. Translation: CASKLAGRNNEQFF.